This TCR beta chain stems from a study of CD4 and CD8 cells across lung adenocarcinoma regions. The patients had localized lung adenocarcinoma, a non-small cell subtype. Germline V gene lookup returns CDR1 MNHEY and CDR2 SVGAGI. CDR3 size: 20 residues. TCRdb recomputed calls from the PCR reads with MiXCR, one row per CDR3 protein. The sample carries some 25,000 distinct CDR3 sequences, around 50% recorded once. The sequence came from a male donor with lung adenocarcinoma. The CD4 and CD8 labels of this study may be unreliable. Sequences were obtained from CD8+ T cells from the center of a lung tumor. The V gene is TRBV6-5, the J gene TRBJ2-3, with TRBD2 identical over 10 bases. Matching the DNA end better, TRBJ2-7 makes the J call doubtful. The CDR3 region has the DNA TGTGCCAGCAGTTACTCGAGCGCGGAGCGGGAGGGCCTGGAACAAGATACGCAGTACTTC. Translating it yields CASSYSSAEREGLEQDTQYF.